Sequencing of this T cell receptor beta chain was carried out in a study of blood T cells in healthy people across ages. In this sample, this clonotype turned up a few times. A J-beta primer mix and a sample-barcoded 5' primer were used in a second PCR of roughly 7 to 12 cycles. TCRdb ran MiXCR on the 5' RACE reads and lists one entry per CDR3 protein. Among roughly 550,000 distinct CDR3 sequences listed, around 24% were seen once. Another study also made use of these data, one on T cells of mothers and their children. As that study records: In this cohort, donors were a few healthy Caucasian mothers plus their six children. The yield was over 8.5 million TCR beta CDR3 reads from each mother and approximately 3 million from each child.

What was sequenced was blood. The TCR comes from a boy aged 5-17 years in good health.

CDR3 bases: TGTGCCAGCAGCGGGATACAGAGCTCCTACAATGAGCAGTTCTTC. Its protein is CASSGIQSSYNEQFF. The rearrangement uses TRBV27 and TRBJ2-1; D is possibly TRBD2 (5 bases). The germline CDR1 and CDR2 sequences are MNHEY and SMNVEV (reference sequence). This CDR3 has 15 residues. Trimming cost V 6 bases and J 0 bases, with 12 bases left between them.